A selection of T cell receptor beta chains follows, all from one sample in a study of cytotoxic CD8 clonotypes in ibrutinib-treated CLL. Sequencing was performed with immunoSEQ multiplex PCR; in TCRdb, only in-frame clones are kept and a portion is missing. Of fewer than 30,000 clones detected, around 75% appear once; the ten largest clones hold 28%. Sequencing used PBMCs, obtained after 24 months of ibrutinib treatment. All receptors come from a human donor with chronic lymphocytic leukemia. CDR3s include the opening cysteine and the closing phenylalanine or tryptophan. The D gene is left open where the match is weak. The listing skips clone size in some rows; elsewhere it reads once, few, many or a size class.

CDR3 length: 15
V gene: TRBV14
D gene: .
clone size: .
J gene: TRBJ2-5
CDR3 protein: CASSQDSLSRETQYF
CDR3 DNA: TGTGCCAGCAGCCAAGACAGCCTGAGTCGGGAGACCCAGTACTTC

CDR3 length: 16
V gene: TRBV11-1
D gene: TRBD2
clone size: .
J gene: TRBJ2-7
CDR3 protein: CASSTPGTSGGYEQYF
CDR3 DNA: TGTGCCAGCAGCACCCCGGGGACTAGCGGGGGCTACGAGCAGTACTTC

CDR3 length: 13
V gene: TRBV7-7
D gene: TRBD1
clone size: once
J gene: TRBJ2-1
CDR3 protein: CASSRDRNNEQFF
CDR3 DNA: TGTGCCAGCAGCCGGGACAGAAACAATGAGCAGTTCTTC

CDR3 length: 16
V gene: TRBV18
D gene: TRBD1
clone size: .
J gene: TRBJ2-5
CDR3 protein: CASSHFRTGGQETQYF
CDR3 DNA: TGTGCCAGCTCACATTTCCGGACAGGGGGACAAGAGACCCAGTACTTC

CDR3 length: 14
V gene: TRBV2
D gene: .
clone size: .
J gene: TRBJ1-4
CDR3 protein: CASRQGRVREKLFF
CDR3 DNA: TGTGCCAGCAGGCAGGGGAGGGTTCGGGAAAAACTGTTTTTT

CDR3 length: 15
V gene: TRBV5-1
D gene: .
clone size: .
J gene: TRBJ2-2
CDR3 protein: CASSLEAGRTGELFF
CDR3 DNA: TGCGCCAGCAGCTTGGAGGCGGGACGGACCGGGGAGCTGTTTTTT

CDR3 length: 15
V gene: TRBV5-1
D gene: .
clone size: once
J gene: TRBJ2-4
CDR3 protein: CASSLAGAGKNIQYF
CDR3 DNA: TGCGCCAGCAGCTTGGCCGGGGCCGGGAAAAACATTCAGTACTTC

CDR3 length: 15
V gene: TRBV5-6
D gene: .
clone size: .
J gene: TRBJ1-1
CDR3 protein: CASSRLGGMNTEAFF
CDR3 DNA: TGTGCCAGCAGCCGCCTAGGGGGAATGAACACTGAAGCTTTCTTT

CDR3 length: 14
V gene: TRBV10-1
D gene: .
clone size: .
J gene: TRBJ2-5
CDR3 protein: CASSTGILAETQYF
CDR3 DNA: TGCGCCAGCAGTACCGGGATTTTGGCGGAGACCCAGTACTTC

CDR3 length: 10
V gene: TRBV29-1
D gene: .
clone size: .
J gene: TRBJ1-2
CDR3 protein: CSVAEGGYTF
CDR3 DNA: TGCAGCGTTGCGGAGGGAGGCTACACCTTC

CDR3 length: 15
V gene: TRBV4-1
D gene: .
clone size: .
J gene: TRBJ2-1
CDR3 protein: CASSWVGGLYNEQFF
CDR3 DNA: TGCGCCAGCAGCTGGGTCGGGGGGCTCTACAATGAGCAGTTCTTC

CDR3 length: 16
V gene: TRBV7-8
D gene: TRBD2
clone size: .
J gene: TRBJ2-2
CDR3 protein: CASSAAGPPNTGELFF
CDR3 DNA: TGTGCCAGCAGCGCAGCGGGGCCACCTAACACCGGGGAGCTGTTTTTT

CDR3 length: 15
V gene: TRBV18
D gene: .
clone size: .
J gene: TRBJ2-1
CDR3 protein: CASSATRSSYNEQFF
CDR3 DNA: TGTGCCAGCTCAGCGACTAGGAGCTCCTACAATGAGCAGTTCTTC

CDR3 length: 14
V gene: TRBV11-1
D gene: .
clone size: .
J gene: TRBJ2-1
CDR3 protein: CASSLEPSDNEQFF
CDR3 DNA: TGTGCCAGCAGCTTAGAACCGTCTGACAATGAGCAGTTCTTC

CDR3 length: 13
V gene: TRBV7-9
D gene: TRBD1
clone size: .
J gene: TRBJ1-5
CDR3 protein: CASSLGTGELLHF
CDR3 DNA: TGTGCCAGCAGCTTGGGGACAGGGGAACTTCTGCATTTT

CDR3 length: 16
V gene: TRBV6-1
D gene: TRBD2
clone size: once
J gene: TRBJ2-3
CDR3 protein: CASSELAGGLPDTQYF
CDR3 DNA: TGTGCCAGCAGTGAACTAGCGGGGGGGCTACCAGATACGCAGTATTTT

CDR3 length: 15
V gene: TRBV5-1
D gene: TRBD1
clone size: .
J gene: TRBJ2-3
CDR3 protein: CASSLVTGFADTQYF
CDR3 DNA: TGCGCCAGCAGCTTGGTGACAGGGTTTGCAGATACGCAGTATTTT

CDR3 length: 14
V gene: TRBV5-1
D gene: TRBD1
clone size: .
J gene: TRBJ1-4
CDR3 protein: CASSRTGVAEKLFF
CDR3 DNA: TGCGCCAGCAGCCGGACAGGGGTAGCGGAAAAACTGTTTTTT

CDR3 length: 16
V gene: TRBV18
D gene: .
clone size: once
J gene: TRBJ1-1
CDR3 protein: CASSPRTGGANTEAFF
CDR3 DNA: TGTGCCAGCTCACCAAGAACGGGGGGGGCGAACACTGAAGCTTTCTTT

CDR3 length: 16
V gene: TRBV5-4
D gene: TRBD2
clone size: .
J gene: TRBJ2-3
CDR3 protein: CASSSGTSGGSDTQYF
CDR3 DNA: TGCGCCAGCAGCTCTGGGACTAGCGGGGGGTCAGATACGCAGTATTTT

CDR3 length: 13
V gene: TRBV5-5
D gene: .
clone size: few
J gene: TRBJ2-2
CDR3 protein: CASSLESTGELFF
CDR3 DNA: TGTGCCAGCAGCTTGGAAAGCACCGGGGAGCTGTTTTTT

CDR3 length: 13
V gene: TRBV5-1
D gene: .
clone size: .
J gene: TRBJ1-1
CDR3 protein: CASSLQGGTEAFF
CDR3 DNA: TGCGCCAGCAGCTTGCAGGGTGGCACTGAAGCTTTCTTT

CDR3 length: 15
V gene: TRBV13
D gene: TRBD1
clone size: .
J gene: TRBJ1-1
CDR3 protein: CASSDSGTGNTEAFF
CDR3 DNA: TGTGCCAGCAGCGACTCCGGGACAGGGAACACTGAAGCTTTCTTT

CDR3 length: 12
V gene: TRBV29-1
D gene: .
clone size: .
J gene: TRBJ1-2
CDR3 protein: CSVPDLYYGYTF
CDR3 DNA: TGCAGCGTCCCGGACCTATACTATGGCTACACCTTC

CDR3 length: 14
V gene: TRBV6-6
D gene: .
clone size: .
J gene: TRBJ1-2
CDR3 protein: CASEYDSLRPGYTF
CDR3 DNA: TGTGCCAGCGAGTACGATTCACTTCGCCCTGGCTACACCTTC

CDR3 length: 14
V gene: TRBV7-9
D gene: .
clone size: .
J gene: TRBJ2-7
CDR3 protein: CASSTSWSSYEQYF
CDR3 DNA: TGTGCCAGCAGCACGTCGTGGTCAAGCTACGAGCAGTACTTC

CDR3 length: 13
V gene: TRBV2
D gene: TRBD1
clone size: .
J gene: TRBJ1-1
CDR3 protein: CASRTSGTGEAFF
CDR3 DNA: TGTGCCAGCAGGACAAGCGGGACAGGGGAAGCTTTCTTT

CDR3 length: 20
V gene: TRBV19
D gene: TRBD1
clone size: once
J gene: TRBJ2-6
CDR3 protein: CASSRGLGQGASSGANVLTF
CDR3 DNA: TGTGCCAGTAGTCGGGGTTTGGGACAGGGTGCAAGCTCTGGGGCCAACGTCCTGACTTTC

CDR3 length: 15
V gene: TRBV2
D gene: .
clone size: .
J gene: TRBJ1-5
CDR3 protein: CASSASGYSNQPQHF
CDR3 DNA: TGTGCCAGCAGTGCCTCCGGCTATAGCAATCAGCCCCAGCATTTT